A selection of T cell receptor beta chains follows, all from one sample in a study of T cell clones after liver transplantation. TCRdb keeps only in-frame clones here, not all; method: immunoSEQ multiplex PCR. The data show tens of thousands of clones, with less than 90% seen just once and 2.5% to 3.5% held by the top ten. The sample was CD4+ T cells from blood, taken at the 22-month timepoint. Every receptor here comes from a human patient who received a liver transplant. The graft donor may have contributed some T cells. CDR3s include the opening cysteine and the closing phenylalanine or tryptophan. The order of the fields is D gene, clone size, J gene, V gene, CDR3 DNA, CDR3 protein. D genes are given only for firm matches. Clone size appears in some rows only: once, few, many, or a class for an expanded clone.

TRBD2 . TRBJ2-1 TRBV5-1 TGCGCCAGCAGCTTGGGGGGTTTTAGCGGGAGAAGGGACAATGAGCAGTTCTTC CASSLGGFSGRRDNEQFF
. . TRBJ1-1 TRBV19 TGTGCCAGTAGACGGGACGTCGGCACTGAAGCTTTCTTT CASRRDVGTEAFF
. few TRBJ1-4 TRBV28 TGTGCCAGCAGTTTGAGGGTAGCCCAGACAGAACTGTTTTTT CASSLRVAQTELFF
. . TRBJ2-7 TRBV20-1 TGCAGTGCGGGGGGAGTATACGAGCAGTACTTC CSAGGVYEQYF
TRBD2 . TRBJ2-3 TRBV9 TGTGCCAGCAGCGTAGGTAACGGGAGGACCGCAGATACGCAGTATTTT CASSVGNGRTADTQYF
TRBD1 few TRBJ1-1 TRBV5-1 TGCGCCAGCGGCTGGACAGGGAACACTGAAGCTTTCTTT CASGWTGNTEAFF
TRBD2 . TRBJ2-3 TRBV5-1 TGCGCCAGCAGCTTGGAACTAGCGGGGCAAGATACGCAGTATTTT CASSLELAGQDTQYF
TRBD1 . TRBJ2-5 TRBV7-7 TGTGCCAGCAGCCAAGGGACAGGGGGCGCGGTGGAGACCCAGTACTTC CASSQGTGGAVETQYF
TRBD1 . TRBJ2-7 TRBV10-3 TGTGCCTCAAAACAGGGGGCAGAGGTAAACTACGAGCAGTACTTC CASKQGAEVNYEQYF
. . TRBJ1-2 TRBV5-1 TGCGCCAGCAGCTTGGATGGCACTTATGGCTACACCTTC CASSLDGTYGYTF
. few TRBJ2-5 TRBV18 TGTGCCAGCTCACCGGGGCGGGATCAAGAGACCCAGTACTTC CASSPGRDQETQYF
TRBD2 . TRBJ2-7 TRBV5-6 TGTGCCAGCAGCTCCAGCGGGGGGGCCTACGAGCAGTACTTC CASSSSGGAYEQYF
. . TRBJ2-6 TRBV7-2 TGTGCCAGCAGCTTAAATGGAGGGGCTGGGGCCAACGTCCTGACTTTC CASSLNGGAGANVLTF
. . TRBJ2-1 TRBV19 TGTGCCAGTAGTATAGGGATAGTCTACAATGAGCAGTTCTTC CASSIGIVYNEQFF
. . TRBJ2-1 TRBV7-2 TGTGCCAGCAGCTCGGACAAATGGGAGCAGTTCTTC CASSSDKWEQFF
TRBD2 . TRBJ2-1 TRBV6-4 TGTGCCAGCAGTGACGGGGGGGAGCCCTACAATGAGCAGTTCTTC CASSDGGEPYNEQFF
. . TRBJ1-6 TRBV4-3 TGCGCCAGCAGCCAAGATGGGGCAACACCCCTCCACTTT CASSQDGATPLHF
. few TRBJ2-3 TRBV12-2 TGTGCAAGTCGCCTACATAACCGGGACAGGACCACAGATACGCAGTATTTT CASRLHNRDRTTDTQYF
. . TRBJ2-2 TRBV19 TGTGCCAGTAGTATAGTGAGCATCTCAGACACCGGGGAGCTGTTTTTT CASSIVSISDTGELFF
. . TRBJ2-5 TRBV5-6 TGTGCCAGCAGCTTGCAAGAGACCCAGTACTTC CASSLQETQYF
TRBD1 . TRBJ1-6 TRBV25-1 TGTGCCAGCAGTGGGAGGACAGGGAGCTCCTATAATTCACCCCTCCACTTT CASSGRTGSSYNSPLHF
. . TRBJ2-7 TRBV27 TGTGCCAGCAGTTCCCCGGGTCGTCCTTACGAGCAGTACTTC CASSSPGRPYEQYF
TRBD1 . TRBJ1-2 TRBV20-1 TGCAGTGCACAGGGGGATTTTGGCTACACCTTC CSAQGDFGYTF
. . TRBJ1-1 TRBV29-1 TGCAGCGGGAACTTATTGAACACTGAAGCTTTCTTT CSGNLLNTEAFF
. once TRBJ2-6 TRBV7-2 TGTGCCAGCAGCTTTGGCTTTGGGTCTGGGGCCAACGTCCTGACTTTC CASSFGFGSGANVLTF
. . TRBJ2-7 TRBV6-1 TGTGCCAGCAGTGTCCGGGAACCCTACGAGCAGTACTTC CASSVREPYEQYF
TRBD1 . TRBJ2-3 TRBV19 TGTGCCAGTAGTATAGCCAAGACAGGGGGAAACACGCAGTATTTT CASSIAKTGGNTQYF